The 5 T cell receptor beta chains below come from one sample, sequenced in a study of cytotoxic CD8 clonotypes in ibrutinib-treated CLL. Repertoires were generated with immunoSEQ multiplex PCR, while TCRdb's copy carries only in-frame clones and drops some. The sample shows approximately 120,000 clones, around four fifths of them seen only once. The source was PBMCs, collected after 24 months of ibrutinib treatment. These receptors were obtained from a human donor with chronic lymphocytic leukemia.

The chain links TRBV19 to TRBJ1-1, with D uncertain. V lost 5 bases and J 6 bases, leaving 10 bases between the germline ends. Germline CDR1 LNHDA, CDR2 SQIVND (reference sequence). The CDR3 consists of 12 residues. The CDR3 loop reads CASSPPGPEAFF. In DNA form, the CDR3 reads TGTGCCAGTAGTCCCCCGGGCCCTGAAGCTTTCTTT.

The V gene is TRBV19, the J gene TRBJ1-1, with 7 bases identical to TRBD1. The trim removed 2 bases at V and 0 bases at J, leaving 6 bases unmatched. The germline CDR1 and CDR2 sequences are LNHDA and SQIVND (reference sequence). This CDR3 contains 16 residues. The CDR3 sequence: CASSITGTAMNTEAFF. In DNA form, the CDR3 reads TGTGCCAGTAGTATAACCGGGACAGCTATGAACACTGAAGCTTTCTTT. The variable domain in full, with the rest retrieved from reference TRBV19 and TRBJ1-1, is DGGITQSPKYLFRKEGQNVTLSCEQNLNHDAMYWYRQDPGQGLRLIYYSQIVNDFQKGDIAEGYSVSREKKESFPLTVTSAQKNPTAFYLCASSITGTAMNTEAFFGQGTRLTVV.

The J gene is TRBJ2-1, the V gene TRBV7-2, with a possible D match to TRBD1 (6 bases). Germline-derived CDR1 and CDR2 are SGHTA and FQGNSA. The CDR3 is 14 residues long. Trimming left V 5 bases short and J 5 bases short, with 13 bases between. The CDR3 spells CASSKTGYNNEQFF. The CDR3 DNA follows: TGTGCCAGCAGCAAAACAGGGTACAACAATGAGCAGTTCTTC.

The rearrangement uses TRBV7-8 and TRBJ2-2; D unclear. The germline gives CDR1 SGHVS, CDR2 FQNEAQ. The length of the CDR3 is 11 residues. V was pared by 7 bases and J by 2 bases, with 2 bases between. The CDR3 protein is CASTNTGELFF. As DNA, the CDR3 is TGTGCCAGCACCAACACCGGGGAGCTGTTTTTT.

The chain carries TRBV5-5 and TRBJ1-2; D gene unclear. Germline loops: CDR1 SGHKS, CDR2 YYEKEE (reference sequence). CDR3 length: 13 residues. The V end lost 5 bases, the J end lost 0 bases, and 8 bases lay between the germline ends. This chain's CDR3 is CASRAGANYGYTF. The CDR3 DNA follows: TGTGCCAGCAGGGCTGGGGCTAACTATGGCTACACCTTC.